This T cell receptor (beta chain) stems from a study of blood T cell repertoires in COVID-19. This clone appeared a few times. The repertoire was sequenced with immunoSEQ multiplex PCR; TCRdb's copy has only in-frame clones and lacks some. The sample shows approximately 170,000 clones, roughly four fifths of them seen only once. The germline gives CDR1 MNHEY, CDR2 SMNVEV (reference sequence). Trimming pared 0 bases from V and 1 base from J, leaving 12 bases between. This CDR3 is 16 amino acids long. The sequenced material came from peripheral blood. The rearrangement uses TRBV27 and TRBJ1-2; D not resolved. This clonotype was obtained from a man aged 70 or older with active or convalescent COVID-19. The CDR3, as DNA: TGTGCCAGCAGTTTATCGTGGGCAAGAAATAACTATGGCTACACCTTC. Amino acid sequence: CASSLSWARNNYGYTF.